This T cell receptor beta chain was sequenced for a study of early T cells in non-severe SARS-CoV-2 infection. TCRdb independently ran MiXCR on the 5' RACE reads; one entry per CDR3 protein. The repertoire holds roughly 56,000 distinct CDR3 sequences, with approximately 8.4% as singletons. This clonotype was counted ten times or more. Germline loops: CDR1 MNHEY, CDR2 SVGEGT. The CDR3 consists of 17 residues. J gave up 6 bases and V 0 bases, and 10 bases lay outside the gene matches. The sample comprised whole blood. This clonotype was obtained from an adult who was a healthcare worker with PCR-confirmed SARS-CoV-2 infection or an uninfected control (not recorded which). The V call is TRBV6-2 or TRBV6-3, the J call TRBJ2-1; 8 bases map to TRBD1. CDR3 loop: CASSYSRQGMLPNEQFF. The CDR3 DNA reads TGTGCCAGCAGTTACTCGAGACAGGGGATGCTGCCCAATGAGCAGTTCTTC.